The clone carrying this TCR beta chain occurred many times. Its antigen is undetermined. The CDR3 has 12 residues. Germline V CDR1 and CDR2: LNHDA, SQIVND (reference sequence). The ends were cut back, 5 bases at V and 5 bases at J, with 7 bases in the middle. The data were taken from a study of early T cells in non-severe SARS-CoV-2 infection. Study as a whole: Sequencing input comprised bulk RNA from unsorted whole blood; chain pairing was not available. Findings and limits, study-wide: VDJdb matching favored anti-spike CD8 responses, missing private and CD4 specificities.

In the library, individual cDNA molecules carried attached unique molecular identifiers. Each CDR3 protein gets one entry after TCRdb re-called the 5' RACE reads with MiXCR. Of some 45,000 distinct CDR3 sequences listed, approximately 6.2% are singletons. This sample comprised whole blood, obtained at baseline. The sequence was obtained from an adult who was a healthcare worker with PCR-confirmed SARS-CoV-2 infection or an uninfected control (not recorded which). The V and J genes are TRBV19 and TRBJ1-5; D uncertain. The CDR3 region is CASSWAYQPQHF. CDR3 in DNA: TGTGCCAGTAGTTGGGCCTATCAGCCCCAGCATTTT.